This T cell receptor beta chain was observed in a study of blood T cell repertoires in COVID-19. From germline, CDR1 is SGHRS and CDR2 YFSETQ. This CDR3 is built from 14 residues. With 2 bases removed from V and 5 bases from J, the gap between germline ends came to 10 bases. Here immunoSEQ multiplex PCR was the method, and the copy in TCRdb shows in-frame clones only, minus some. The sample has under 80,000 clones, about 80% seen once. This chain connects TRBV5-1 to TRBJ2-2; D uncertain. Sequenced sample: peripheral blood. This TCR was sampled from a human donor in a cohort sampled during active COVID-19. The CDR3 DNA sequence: TGCGCCAGCAGCTTCCTAACTGCGACCGGGGAGCTGTTTTTT. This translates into CASSFLTATGELFF.